This T cell receptor beta chain was documented in a study of T cell responses to AZD1222 COVID-19 vaccine. Regarding the study as a whole: Clonal diversity may have been underestimated in mostly white British donors. CD4 TCRs covered the whole spike, strongest at regions 160-218 and 743-854.

Pooled samples include second doses given at about 4 or 12 weeks. Using immunoSEQ multiplex PCR, the repertoire was profiled, and TCRdb retains in-frame clones only, with some absent. Of about 180,000 clones listed, roughly 92% are singletons. Regarding this clone: No antigen is known for it.

The ends were cut back, 7 bases at V and 8 bases at J, with 14 bases in the middle. The CDR3 loop spans 12 amino acids. Looked up from germline, CDR1 is ENHRY and CDR2 is SYGVKD. The chain employs TRBV10-3 and TRBJ1-2; D is uncertain. Here the sequenced sample was peripheral blood, taken 28 days after the second AZD1222 dose. This receptor was obtained from an adult who received the AZD1222 COVID-19 vaccine. For the CDR3, the DNA is TGTGCCATCAACACGGAGGTAGGCGGCTACACCTTC. Residues: CAINTEVGGYTF.